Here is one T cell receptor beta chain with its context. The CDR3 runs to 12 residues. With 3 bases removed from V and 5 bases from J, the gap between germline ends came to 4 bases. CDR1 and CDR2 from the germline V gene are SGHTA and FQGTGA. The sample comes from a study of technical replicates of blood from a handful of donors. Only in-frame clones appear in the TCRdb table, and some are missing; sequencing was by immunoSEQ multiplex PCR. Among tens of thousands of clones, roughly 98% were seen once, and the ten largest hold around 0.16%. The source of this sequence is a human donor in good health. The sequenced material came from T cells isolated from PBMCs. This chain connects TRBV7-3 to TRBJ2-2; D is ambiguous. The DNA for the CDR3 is TGTGCCAGCAGCTTGGAGACCGGGGAGCTGTTTTTT. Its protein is CASSLETGELFF.